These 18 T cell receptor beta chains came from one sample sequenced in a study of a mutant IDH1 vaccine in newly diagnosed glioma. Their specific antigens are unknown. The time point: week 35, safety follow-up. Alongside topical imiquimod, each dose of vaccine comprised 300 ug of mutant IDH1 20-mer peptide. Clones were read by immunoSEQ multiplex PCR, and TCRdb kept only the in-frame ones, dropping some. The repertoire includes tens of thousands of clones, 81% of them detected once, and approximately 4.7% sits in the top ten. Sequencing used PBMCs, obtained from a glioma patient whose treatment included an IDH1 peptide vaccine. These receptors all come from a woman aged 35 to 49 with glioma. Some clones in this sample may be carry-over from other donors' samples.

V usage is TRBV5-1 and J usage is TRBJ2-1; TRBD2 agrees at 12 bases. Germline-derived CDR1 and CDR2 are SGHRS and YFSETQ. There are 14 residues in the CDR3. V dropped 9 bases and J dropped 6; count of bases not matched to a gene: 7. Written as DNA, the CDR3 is TGCGCCACCCGGGGACTAGCGGGCCCCAATGAGCAGTTCTTC. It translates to CATRGLAGPNEQFF.

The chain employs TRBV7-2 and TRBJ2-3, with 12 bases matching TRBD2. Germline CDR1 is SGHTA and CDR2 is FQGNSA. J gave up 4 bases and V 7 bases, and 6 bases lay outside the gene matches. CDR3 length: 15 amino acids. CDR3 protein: CASTNGLAGSDTQYF. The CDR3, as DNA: TGTGCCAGCACTAACGGACTAGCGGGATCAGATACGCAGTATTTT.

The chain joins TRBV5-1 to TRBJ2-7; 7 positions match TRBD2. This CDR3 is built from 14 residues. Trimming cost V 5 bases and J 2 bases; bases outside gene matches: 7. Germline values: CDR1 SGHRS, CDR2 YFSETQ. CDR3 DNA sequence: TGCGCCAGCAGGGGAGCGGGATTCCCCTACGAGCAGTACTTC. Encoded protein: CASRGAGFPYEQYF.

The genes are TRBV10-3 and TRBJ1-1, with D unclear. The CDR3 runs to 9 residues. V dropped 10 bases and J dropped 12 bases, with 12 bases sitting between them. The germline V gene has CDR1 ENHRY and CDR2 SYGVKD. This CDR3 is CATRLMTFF. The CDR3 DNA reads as TGTGCCACCAGGTTAATGACTTTCTTT.

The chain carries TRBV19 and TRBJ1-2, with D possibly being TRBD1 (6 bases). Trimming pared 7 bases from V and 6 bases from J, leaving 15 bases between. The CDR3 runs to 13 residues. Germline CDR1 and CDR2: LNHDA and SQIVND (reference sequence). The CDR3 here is CASTTGSKNGYTF. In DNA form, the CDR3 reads TGTGCCAGTACGACAGGAAGCAAGAATGGCTACACCTTC.

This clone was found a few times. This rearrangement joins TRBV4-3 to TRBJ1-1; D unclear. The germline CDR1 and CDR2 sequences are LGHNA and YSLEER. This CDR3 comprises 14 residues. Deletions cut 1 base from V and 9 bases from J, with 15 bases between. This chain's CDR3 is CASSQATEQIKAFF. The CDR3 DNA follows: TGCGCCAGCAGCCAAGCAACAGAGCAGATCAAAGCTTTCTTT.

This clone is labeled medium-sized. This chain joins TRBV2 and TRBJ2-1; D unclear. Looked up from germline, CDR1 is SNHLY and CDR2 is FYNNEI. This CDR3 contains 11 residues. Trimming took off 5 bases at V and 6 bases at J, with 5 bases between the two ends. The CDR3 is CASSLFNEQFF. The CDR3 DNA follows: TGTGCCAGCAGTCTTTTCAATGAGCAGTTCTTC.

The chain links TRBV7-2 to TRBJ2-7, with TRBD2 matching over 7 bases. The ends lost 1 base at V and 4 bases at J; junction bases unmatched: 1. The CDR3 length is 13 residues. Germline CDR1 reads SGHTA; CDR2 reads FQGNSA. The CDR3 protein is CASSLGAGYEQYF. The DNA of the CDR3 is TGTGCCAGCAGCTTAGGAGCGGGATACGAGCAGTACTTC.

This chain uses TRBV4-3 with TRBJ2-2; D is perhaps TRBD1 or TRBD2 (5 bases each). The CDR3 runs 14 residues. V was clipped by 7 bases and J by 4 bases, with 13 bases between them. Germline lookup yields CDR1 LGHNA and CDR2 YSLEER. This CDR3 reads CASTEGRSTGELFF. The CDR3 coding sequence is TGCGCCAGCACTGAGGGGAGATCCACCGGGGAGCTGTTTTTT.

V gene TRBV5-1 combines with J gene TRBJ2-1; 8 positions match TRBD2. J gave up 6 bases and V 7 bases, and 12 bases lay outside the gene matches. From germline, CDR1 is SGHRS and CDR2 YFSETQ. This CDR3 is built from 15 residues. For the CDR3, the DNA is TGCGCCAGCGACGAGGGACTAGGATTTCTCAATGAGCAGTTCTTC. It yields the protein CASDEGLGFLNEQFF.

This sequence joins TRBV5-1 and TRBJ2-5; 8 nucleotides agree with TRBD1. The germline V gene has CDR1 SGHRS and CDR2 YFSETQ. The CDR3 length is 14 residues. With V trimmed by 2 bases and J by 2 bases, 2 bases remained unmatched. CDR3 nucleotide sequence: TGCGCCAGCAGCTTCGGGGACAGGCAAGAGACCCAGTACTTC. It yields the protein CASSFGDRQETQYF.

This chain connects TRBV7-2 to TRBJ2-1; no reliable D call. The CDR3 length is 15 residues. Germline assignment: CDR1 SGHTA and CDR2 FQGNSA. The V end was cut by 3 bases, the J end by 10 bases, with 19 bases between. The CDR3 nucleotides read TGTGCCAGCAGCTTCTTGGGTGAAGCCCTGGGGGAGCAGTTCTTC. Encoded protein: CASSFLGEALGEQFF.

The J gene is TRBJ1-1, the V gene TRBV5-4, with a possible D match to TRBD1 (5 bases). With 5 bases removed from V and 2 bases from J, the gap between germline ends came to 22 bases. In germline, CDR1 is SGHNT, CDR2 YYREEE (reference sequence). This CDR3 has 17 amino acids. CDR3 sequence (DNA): TGTGCCAGCAGTGGTAATCCTATGACAGTCATCAACACTGAAGCTTTCTTT. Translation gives CASSGNPMTVINTEAFF.

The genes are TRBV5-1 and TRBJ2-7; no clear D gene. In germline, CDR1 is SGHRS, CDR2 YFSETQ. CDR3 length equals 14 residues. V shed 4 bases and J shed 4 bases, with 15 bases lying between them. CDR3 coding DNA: TGCGCCAGCAGCGAAGGGCGCTCCCCTTACGAGCAGTACTTC. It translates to CASSEGRSPYEQYF.

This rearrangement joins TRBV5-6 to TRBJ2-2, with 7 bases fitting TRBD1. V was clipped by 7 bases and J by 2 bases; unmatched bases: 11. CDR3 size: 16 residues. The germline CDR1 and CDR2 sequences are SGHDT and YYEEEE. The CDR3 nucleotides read TGTGCCAGCCCGGACCCCGGGACAGCTAACACCGGGGAGCTGTTTTTT. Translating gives CASPDPGTANTGELFF.

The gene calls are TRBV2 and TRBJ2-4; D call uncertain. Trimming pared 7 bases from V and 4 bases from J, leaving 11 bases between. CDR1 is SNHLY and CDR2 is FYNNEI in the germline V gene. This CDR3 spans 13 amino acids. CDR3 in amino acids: CASNQEIKNIQYF. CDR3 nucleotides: TGTGCCAGCAATCAGGAGATTAAAAACATTCAGTACTTC.

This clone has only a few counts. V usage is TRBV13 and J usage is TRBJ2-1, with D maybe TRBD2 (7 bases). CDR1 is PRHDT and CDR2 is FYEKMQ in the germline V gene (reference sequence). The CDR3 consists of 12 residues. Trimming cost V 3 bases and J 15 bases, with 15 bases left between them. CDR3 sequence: CASSFQGGALFF. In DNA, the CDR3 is TGTGCCAGCAGCTTCCAAGGGGGGGCACTGTTCTTC. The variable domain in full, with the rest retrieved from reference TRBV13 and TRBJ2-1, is AAGVIQSPRHLIKEKRETATLKCYPIPRHDTVYWYQQGPGQDPQFLISFYEKMQSDKGSIPDRFSAQQFSDYHSELNMSSLELGDSALYFCASSFQGGALFFGPGTRLTVL.

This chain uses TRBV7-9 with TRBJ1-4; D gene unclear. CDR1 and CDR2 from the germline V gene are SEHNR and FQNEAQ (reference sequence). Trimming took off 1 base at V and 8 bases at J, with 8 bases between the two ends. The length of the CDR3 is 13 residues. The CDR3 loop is CASSLERLEKLFF. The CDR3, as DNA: TGTGCCAGCAGCTTAGAGCGCTTAGAAAAACTGTTTTTT.